These 17 T cell receptor beta chains originate from one sample sequenced in a study of blood T cell repertoires in COVID-19. Using immunoSEQ multiplex PCR, the repertoire was profiled, and TCRdb retains in-frame clones only, with some absent. This sample yields roughly 200,000 clones, of which 86% are seen a single time; 5.6% belongs to the top ten. The specimen sequenced was PBMCs or T cells enriched from blood (not recorded which). These receptors were collected from a man in his forties with acute COVID-19.

V and J are TRBV11-2 and TRBJ2-5; D gene ambiguous. The CDR3 sequence is 13 residues long. The V end lost 0 bases, the J end lost 6 bases, and 8 bases lay between the germline ends. Per the germline V gene, CDR1 is SGHAT and CDR2 is FQNNGV. The CDR3 DNA reads as TGTGCCAGCAGCTTAGATGGCCCGAAGACCCAGTACTTC. It translates to CASSLDGPKTQYF. The entire variable domain, with the rest obtained from reference TRBV11-2 and TRBJ2-5, is as follows: EAGVAQSPRYKIIEKRQSVAFWCNPISGHATLYWYQQILGQGPKLLIQFQNNGVVDDSQLPKDRFSAERLKGVDSTLKIQPAKLEDSAVYLCASSLDGPKTQYFGPGTRLLVL.

In this sample, this clone turned up a few times. The chain is built from TRBV6-5 and TRBJ2-2; 9 bases line up with TRBD2. The CDR3 consists of 15 residues. The V segment lost 5 bases and the J segment 0 bases; nucleotides outside the gene matches: 1. From germline, CDR1 is MNHEY and CDR2 SVGAGI. Written as DNA, the CDR3 is TGTGCCAGCAGTCGACTAGCGGCGAACACCGGGGAGCTGTTTTTT. This codes for CASSRLAANTGELFF.

The chain couples TRBV29-1 to TRBJ1-6, with D maybe TRBD1 (6 bases). The V end was cut by 4 bases, the J end by 4 bases, with 11 bases between. CDR3 length: 14 residues. Germline assignment: CDR1 SQVTM and CDR2 ANQGSEA. CDR3 protein: CSVGEGGYNSPLHF. CDR3 sequence (DNA): TGCAGCGTTGGAGAGGGGGGTTATAATTCACCCCTCCACTTT.

The chain couples TRBV11-3 to TRBJ2-7; D unresolved. Germline assignment: CDR1 SGHNT and CDR2 YENEEA. The germline V and J ends were trimmed by 0 bases and 2 bases, with 5 bases remaining between them. The CDR3 is 13 amino acids. The CDR3 sequence is CASSLDSTYEQYF. The CDR3 nucleotides are TGTGCCAGCAGCTTAGATTCCACCTACGAGCAGTACTTC.

The genes are TRBV7-8 and TRBJ1-2; TRBD1 might be the D (6 bases). The V gene lost 4 bases and the J gene lost 4 bases, with 16 bases spanning the gap. CDR3 length: 15 residues. Germline V lookup: CDR1 SGHVS, CDR2 FQNEAQ. The CDR3 DNA follows: TGTGCCAGCAGCTCTTACCGGACAGCAGTCTATGGCTACACCTTC. It is translated as CASSSYRTAVYGYTF.

V gene TRBV5-8 combines with J gene TRBJ2-1; D uncertain. Germline CDR1 SGHTS, CDR2 YDEGEE. This CDR3 comprises 16 residues. V was shortened by 2 bases and J by 5 bases, with 17 bases between the two germline ends. CDR3 sequence reads: CASSLATSEADNEQFF. CDR3 nucleotide sequence: TGTGCCAGCAGCTTAGCAACCAGCGAGGCTGACAATGAGCAGTTCTTC. Looking up the rest from reference TRBV5-8 and TRBJ2-1 gives the full variable domain: EAGVTQSPTHLIKTRGQQATLRCSPISGHTSVYWYQQALGLGLQFLLWYDEGEERNRGNFPPRFSGRQFPNYSSELNVNALELEDSALYLCASSLATSEADNEQFFGPGTRLTVL.

The genes are TRBV6-4 and TRBJ2-2, with D possibly TRBD2 on 5 matching bases. Germline lookup yields CDR1 MRHNA and CDR2 SNTAGT. V was clipped by 8 bases and J by 3 bases, with 13 bases between them. This CDR3 region has 14 residues. CDR3 nucleotide sequence: TGTGCCAGCGGCAGAGAGGGCGACACCGGGGAGCTGTTTTTT. Translated, it gives CASGREGDTGELFF.

The chain combines TRBV6-5 with TRBJ2-5; D not resolved. This CDR3 contains 16 residues. Germline V CDR1 and CDR2: MNHEY, SVGAGI. With 2 bases removed from V and 3 bases from J, the gap between germline ends came to 16 bases. The CDR3 nucleotides are TGTGCCAGCAGTTACGCCCAGGCAACCGGCAAAGAGACCCAGTACTTC. Translating gives CASSYAQATGKETQYF.

This chain joins TRBV30 and TRBJ1-1, with TRBD1 identical over 7 bases. CDR3 length: 12 amino acids. Trimming removed 5 bases from V and 0 bases from J; junction bases left unmatched: 0. Germline values: CDR1 GTSNPN, CDR2 SVGIG (reference sequence). CDR3: CAWDRVNTEAFF. Written as DNA, the CDR3 is TGTGCCTGGGACAGGGTGAACACTGAAGCTTTCTTT.

The V and J genes are TRBV7-9 and TRBJ1-1; possibly TRBD1 for D (5 bases). Looked up from germline, CDR1 is SEHNR and CDR2 is FQNEAQ (reference sequence). Trimming took off 6 bases at V and 11 bases at J, with 16 bases between the two ends. The CDR3 has 12 residues. DNA of the CDR3: TGTGCCAGCAGTTACGCCGGGGGGGAGGCTTTCTTT. Protein product: CASSYAGGEAFF.

The CDR3 bases are TGTGCCACTAAGATACAGGGAAGCACTGAAGCTTTCTTT. This sequence encodes CATKIQGSTEAFF. J is TRBJ1-1 and V is TRBV2, with D perhaps matching TRBD1 (6 bases). The V end lost 10 bases, the J end lost 4 bases, and 16 bases lay between the germline ends. There are 13 residues in the CDR3. Germline CDR1 is SNHLY and CDR2 is FYNNEI.

The J gene is TRBJ2-1, the V gene TRBV7-6; weak D call: TRBD2 (5 bases). The V gene lost 3 bases and the J gene lost 4 bases, with 10 bases spanning the gap. CDR1 and CDR2 (germline): SGHVS, FNYEAQ. The CDR3 length is 14 residues. The CDR3 is CASSLSGTYNEQFF. The DNA of the CDR3 is TGTGCCAGCAGCTTGAGCGGCACTTACAATGAGCAGTTCTTC.

This CDR3 reads CASSHPTERGTEAFF. In DNA, the CDR3 is TGTGCCAGCAGTCATCCGACAGAAAGAGGCACTGAAGCTTTCTTT. V is TRBV27 and J is TRBJ1-1; tentative D call: TRBD1 (5 bases). The CDR3 length is 15 residues. With 5 bases removed from V and 4 bases from J, the gap between germline ends came to 17 bases. Per germline, CDR1 MNHEY and CDR2 SMNVEV (reference sequence).

V is TRBV9 and J is TRBJ2-1, with D possibly TRBD2 on 6 matching bases. CDR3 length equals 15 residues. V was trimmed by 2 bases and J by 2 bases, leaving 11 bases between them. Germline V lookup: CDR1 SGDLS, CDR2 YYNGEE. The CDR3 DNA reads TGTGCCAGCAGCGTTTTAGCGGAAACCTACAATGAGCAGTTCTTC. Its protein product is CASSVLAETYNEQFF. Variable domain in full (rest from reference TRBV9 and TRBJ2-1): DSGVTQTPKHLITATGQRVTLRCSPRSGDLSVYWYQQSLDQGLQFLIQYYNGEERAKGNILERFSAQQFPDLHSELNLSSLELGDSALYFCASSVLAETYNEQFFGPGTRLTVL.

The rearrangement joins TRBV18 to TRBJ2-1; TRBD1 matches at 7 bases. Unmatched junction bases numbered 4, after V lost 0 bases and J lost 5 bases. This CDR3 has 15 amino acids. Germline values: CDR1 KGHSH, CDR2 LQKENI. CDR3 bases: TGTGCCAGCTCACCACCATGGACAGGTAACAATGAGCAGTTCTTC. This encodes CASSPPWTGNNEQFF. Variable domain in full (rest from reference TRBV18 and TRBJ2-1): NAGVMQNPRHLVRRRGQEARLRCSPMKGHSHVYWYRQLPEEGLKFMVYLQKENIIDESGMPKERFSAEFPKEGPSILRIQQVVRGDSAAYFCASSPPWTGNNEQFFGPGTRLTVL.

This sequence joins TRBV28 and TRBJ2-2; the D gene is possibly TRBD2 (6 bases). Trimming shortened V by 5 bases and J by 5 bases, and 15 bases separated the two germline ends. The CDR3 has 15 amino acids. Germline V gives CDR1 MDHEN, CDR2 SYDVKM. The CDR3 loop reads CASSVYSGRTGELFF. The CDR3 region has the DNA TGTGCCAGCAGTGTCTATAGTGGGAGGACCGGGGAGCTGTTTTTT. The full variable domain, with the rest looked up from reference TRBV28 and TRBJ2-2, is DVKVTQSSRYLVKRTGEKVFLECVQDMDHENMFWYRQDPGLGLRLIYFSYDVKMKEKGDIPEGYSVSREKKERFSLILESASTNQTSMYLCASSVYSGRTGELFFGEGSRLTVL.

This chain links TRBV19 with TRBJ1-2, with D possibly matching TRBD1 (5 bases). Germline loops: CDR1 LNHDA, CDR2 SQIVND (reference sequence). CDR3 length: 14 residues. Trimming removed 10 bases at V and 3 bases at J, with 18 bases between. CDR3 sequence (DNA): TGTGCCACCGGAAACCGACAGTCCTACTATGGCTACACCTTC. Its translation is CATGNRQSYYGYTF.